This TCR beta chain was sequenced for a study of T cell responses to AZD1222 COVID-19 vaccine. Background on the study: Pooled in the analysis were second doses at about 4 or about 12 weeks.

Produced via immunoSEQ multiplex PCR; TCRdb's table is partial and in-frame only. The profile shows about 170,000 clones, 80% to 90% of them singletons. Germline lookup yields CDR1 SGHNT and CDR2 YYREEE (reference sequence). The CDR3 has 16 amino acids. Between the trimmed V and J ends, which lost 2 bases and 1 base, there was a span of 13 bases. As to this clone: The antigen is unknown.

Study outcomes and limitations: Targeting of unmutated variant regions was reportedly seen in nearly half of spike-specific TCRs. Possibly, clonal diversity was underestimated; donors were largely white British and included more females.

This chain links TRBV5-4 with TRBJ2-1, with TRBD2 as a possible D gene (6 bases). The TCR sequence derives from an adult in good health. The sample here was peripheral blood, taken on day 0 of AZD1222 vaccination. The CDR3 here is CASSFGGGSSYNEQFF. CDR3 in DNA: TGTGCCAGCAGCTTTGGTGGGGGGAGTTCCTACAATGAGCAGTTCTTC.